This T cell receptor beta chain was recorded in a study of blood T cell repertoires in COVID-19. Whole-study context: The origin of the acute and convalescent COVID-19 samples was the United States, Italy and Spain. The cDNA or gDNA used as material had been derived from T cells, B-cell-depleted T cells, or PBMCs.

The CDR3 has 11 residues. Trimming took off 3 bases at V and 5 bases at J, with 6 bases between the two ends. Per germline, CDR1 DFQATT and CDR2 SNEGSKA (reference sequence). Authors' methods: How many nucleated cells were present was estimated from reference gene primer amplification. Assay: immunoSEQ multiplex PCR; the TCRdb copy retains only in-frame clones and omits some. V and J calls and clone size follow that table, whereas D and trimming were derived from the DNA. The sample contains over 90,000 clones, more than 85% of which appear only once. The sequence derives from a man aged 18 to 29 with acute or convalescent COVID-19. The sample comprised peripheral blood. V usage is TRBV20-1 and J usage is TRBJ2-3; D unclear. CDR3 in DNA: TGCAGTGCTAGGAACGGAGATACGCAGTATTTT. Its protein product is CSARNGDTQYF.